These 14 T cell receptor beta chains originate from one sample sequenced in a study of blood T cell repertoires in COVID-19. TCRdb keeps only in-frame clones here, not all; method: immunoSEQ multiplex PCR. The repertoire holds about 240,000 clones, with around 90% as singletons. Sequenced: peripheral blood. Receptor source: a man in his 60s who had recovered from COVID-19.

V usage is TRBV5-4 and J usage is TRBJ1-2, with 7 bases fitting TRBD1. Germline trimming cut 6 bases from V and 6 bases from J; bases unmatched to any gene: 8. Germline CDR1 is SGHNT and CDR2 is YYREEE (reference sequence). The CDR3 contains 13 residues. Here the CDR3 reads CASNPTGTDGYTF. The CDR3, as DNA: TGTGCCAGCAACCCGACCGGGACAGATGGCTACACCTTC.

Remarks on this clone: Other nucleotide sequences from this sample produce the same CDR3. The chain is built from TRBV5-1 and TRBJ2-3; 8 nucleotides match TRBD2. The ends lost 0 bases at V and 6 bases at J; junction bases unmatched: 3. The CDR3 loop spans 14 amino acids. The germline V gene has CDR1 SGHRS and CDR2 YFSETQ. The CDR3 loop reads CASSLGLASDTQYF. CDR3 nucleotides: TGCGCCAGCAGCTTGGGACTAGCGTCGGATACGCAGTATTTT. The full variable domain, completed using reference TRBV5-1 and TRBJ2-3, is KAGVTQTPRYLIKTRGQQVTLSCSPISGHRSVSWYQQTPGQGLQFLFEYFSETQRNKGNFPGRFSGRQFSNSRSEMNVSTLELGDSALYLCASSLGLASDTQYFGPGTRLTVL.

The CDR3 DNA sequence: TGTGCCAGCAGCAGACTGGGCGGGGGCCAAGAGACCCAGTACTTC. This translates into CASSRLGGGQETQYF. The chain recombines TRBV5-6 with TRBJ2-5; the match to TRBD2 covers 7 bases. Germline CDR1 SGHDT, CDR2 YYEEEE. The CDR3 extends over 15 amino acids. J lost 1 base, V lost 4 bases, and 7 bases had no gene match.

CDR3 protein: CASSESRNTGELFF. The CDR3 DNA sequence: TGTGCCAGCAGTGAAAGTAGGAACACCGGGGAGCTGTTTTTT. The genes are TRBV2 and TRBJ2-2; D not resolved. Germline-derived CDR1 and CDR2 are SNHLY and FYNNEI. The CDR3 consists of 14 residues. V lost 2 bases and J lost 1, with 5 bases in between.

The CDR3, as DNA: TGCAGCGTTGAAGGGGTAGGGGTCTATGGCTACACCTTC. Protein sequence: CSVEGVGVYGYTF. The chain joins TRBV29-1 to TRBJ1-2; D might be TRBD1 (5 bases). Between the trimmed V and J ends, which lost 1 base and 4 bases, there was a span of 10 bases. Germline-derived CDR1 and CDR2 are SQVTM and ANQGSEA. The CDR3 has 13 amino acids.

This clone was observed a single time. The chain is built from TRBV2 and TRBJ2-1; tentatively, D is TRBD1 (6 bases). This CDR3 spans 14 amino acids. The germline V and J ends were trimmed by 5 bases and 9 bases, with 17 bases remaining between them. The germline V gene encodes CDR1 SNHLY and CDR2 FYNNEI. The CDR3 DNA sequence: TGTGCCAGCAGTTCGGAACAGGGTGTTGGTGAGCAGTTCTTC. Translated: CASSSEQGVGEQFF.

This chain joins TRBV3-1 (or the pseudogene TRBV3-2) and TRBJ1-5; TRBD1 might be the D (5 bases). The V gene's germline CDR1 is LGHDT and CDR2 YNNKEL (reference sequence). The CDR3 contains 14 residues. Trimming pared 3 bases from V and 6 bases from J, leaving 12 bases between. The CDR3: CASSQMGGSQPQHF. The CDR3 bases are TGTGCCAGCAGCCAGATGGGGGGAAGTCAGCCCCAGCATTTT.

The CDR3 region has the DNA TGTGCCAGCCAGGTTAGCTCCTACAATGAGCAGTTCTTC. Protein: CASQVSSYNEQFF. The J gene is TRBJ2-1, the V gene TRBV3-1 (or the pseudogene TRBV3-2); D gene ambiguous. Germline CDR1 is LGHDT and CDR2 is YNNKEL (reference sequence). V lost 8 bases and J lost 0, with 8 bases in between. This CDR3 has 13 amino acids.

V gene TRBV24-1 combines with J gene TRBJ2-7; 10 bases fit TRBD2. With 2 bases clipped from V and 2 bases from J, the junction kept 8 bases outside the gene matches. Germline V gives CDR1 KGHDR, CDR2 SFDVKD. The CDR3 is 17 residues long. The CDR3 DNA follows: TGTGCCACCAGTGATTCTCCTCCCGGGACTAGCGCCTACGAGCAGTACTTC. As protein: CATSDSPPGTSAYEQYF.

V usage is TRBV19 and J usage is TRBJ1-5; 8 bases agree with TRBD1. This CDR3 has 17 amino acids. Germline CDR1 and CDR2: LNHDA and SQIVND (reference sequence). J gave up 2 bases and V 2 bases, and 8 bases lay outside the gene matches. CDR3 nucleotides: TGTGCCAGTAGTATAAATTCAGGGGGACAGGGCAATCAGCCCCAGCATTTT. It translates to CASSINSGGQGNQPQHF.

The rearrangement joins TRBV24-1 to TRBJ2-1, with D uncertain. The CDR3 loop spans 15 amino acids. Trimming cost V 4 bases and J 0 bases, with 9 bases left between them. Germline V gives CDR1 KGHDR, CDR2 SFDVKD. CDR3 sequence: CATSDHRSSYNEQFF. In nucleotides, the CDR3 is TGTGCCACCAGTGACCACCGGAGCTCCTACAATGAGCAGTTCTTC.

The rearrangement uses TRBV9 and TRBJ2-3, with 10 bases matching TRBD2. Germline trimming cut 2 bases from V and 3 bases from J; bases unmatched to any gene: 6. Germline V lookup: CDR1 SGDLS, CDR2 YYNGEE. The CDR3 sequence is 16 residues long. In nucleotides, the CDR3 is TGTGCCAGCAGCGTTTCGAGCGGGGGGGAAACAGATACGCAGTATTTT. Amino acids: CASSVSSGGETDTQYF.

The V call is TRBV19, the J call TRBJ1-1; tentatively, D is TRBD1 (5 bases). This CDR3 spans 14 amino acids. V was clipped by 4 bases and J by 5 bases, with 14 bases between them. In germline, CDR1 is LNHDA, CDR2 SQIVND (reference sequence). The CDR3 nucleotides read TGTGCCAGTAGTAATCAATGGGAGGGGACTGAAGCTTTCTTT. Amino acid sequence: CASSNQWEGTEAFF.

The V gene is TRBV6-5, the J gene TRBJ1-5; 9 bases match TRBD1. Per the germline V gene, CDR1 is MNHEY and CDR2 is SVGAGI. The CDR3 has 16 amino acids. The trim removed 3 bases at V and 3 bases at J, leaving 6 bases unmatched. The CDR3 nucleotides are TGTGCCAGCAGTTATCACGGGACAGGGAACAATCAGCCCCAGCATTTT. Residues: CASSYHGTGNNQPQHF.